The clone carrying this TCR beta chain was seen at least ten times. Its specificity is not known. Germline CDR1 reads SGHRS; CDR2 reads YFSETQ. Trimming cost V 4 bases and J 3 bases, with 13 bases left between them. This CDR3 spans 14 amino acids. From RNA transcripts, TCR beta CDR3 regions were amplified. Carried out on the TCR CDR3, a first-round RT-PCR used the HTBI primer set. From the multiplex PCR reads, TCRdb called clonotypes with MiXCR, one entry per CDR3 protein. The table lists under 350,000 distinct CDR3 sequences, 25% of them singletons, with approximately 30% in the top ten. A patient was excluded if there was uncontrolled infection, other autoimmune disease, pregnancy or lactation. Around 10 ml fresh peripheral blood yielded the PBMCs. This sample is drawn from a study of T cells in Graves' hyperthyroidism and ophthalmopathy. Study-wide points: A 13 V-J model separated ophthalmopathy from stable hyperthyroidism. Onset of ophthalmopathy came a median around 7.1 months after the model predicted it.

The receptor was derived from a man in his forties with Graves' hyperthyroidism that later progressed to Graves' ophthalmopathy. The chain couples TRBV5-1 to TRBJ1-1; D not certain. The sample was blood. CDR3 DNA: TGCGCCAGCAGCCAAATTGCGGGTCACACTGAAGCTTTCTTT. Translation gives CASSQIAGHTEAFF.